This entry is about one TCR beta chain. This clonotype occurred many times. It has no known antigen specificity. There are no base qualities to consult, and no much larger clone falls within one base. Sequencing used an Illumina NovaSeq 6000. TCRalpha and TCRbeta cDNA libraries were constructed by 5'RACE with constant-segment primers, with sample barcodes and unique molecular identifiers being introduced. Trizol reagent was used to extract RNA from every sample. Libraries were amplified in two PCR steps, with a second sample barcode and Illumina TruSeq adapters added in the second step. Sequencing of libraries was performed on an Illumina NovaSeq with 2 x 150 bp paired-end reads. The paper's data handling went like this. Reads were demultiplexed and collapsed into UMI-guided consensus sequences with migec v1.2.7. Using mixcr v2.1.11, UMI consensuses were aligned to TRA and TRB V and J templates and then assembled into clonotypes. Expanded or contracted clonotypes were those called significant by both edgeR and NoisET, with noise models trained on biological replicates. For edgeR calls, a false discovery rate-adjusted p below 0.01 and a log2 fold-change threshold of 1 were applied. As an exploratory analysis of dynamics, PCA with hierarchical clustering was applied to max-normalized trajectories of the 1000 most abundant clonotypes. Separately sequenced CD4+ and CD8+ repertoires were used to assign the CD4 or CD8 phenotype of responding clones. TCRdb trimmed public reads at Q25 via fastp, called clones via MiXCR and kept in-frame beta chains. A single entry per CDR3 protein holds the most common genes and DNA from its merged rows. TCRdb's processing, not the authors' own work, is the source of the V and J calls. The sample table records tens of thousands of distinct CDR3 sequences; around 15% of these occur just once. The biggest ten clones account for 31% of the sample.

PBMCs were isolated by Ficoll-Paque density gradient centrifugation. These data come from a study of T-cell memory formation after mild COVID-19 listed by TCRdb under 2021. As for the study more broadly: TCR sequence clusters from the two donors were largely donor specific. In a couple of donors, T-cell clones that expanded and contracted after mild COVID-19 were tracked by sequencing TCRalpha and TCRbeta repertoires over time. Two young, previously healthy adult volunteers, one female and one male, were included in the cohort. General findings and caveats noted by the study authors: The second-wave clones that peaked on day 37 were not confirmed to be SARS-CoV-2 specific. Clones that contracted from day 15 to 85 showed balanced CD4/CD8 phenotypes, whereas a second wave of clones that expanded from day 15 to 37 leaned towards CD4+. Some responding clones were detected in pre-infection memory, which suggested that pre-existing cross-reactive memory T cells had joined the SARS-CoV-2 response. The study covered only a couple of mild cases, and larger cohorts including severe cases with pre-infection samples were considered necessary. Contracting CD4+ clones appeared mostly in the CM and EM memory subsets, whereas CD8+ clones were enriched in EMRA.

Including cysteine and phenylalanine, the CDR3 has 15 amino acids. This entry keeps only the CDR3 DNA: 45 bases, framed from base 1. Trimming accounts for 6 bases at V and 4 bases at J, while the number of junction bases matched to no gene is 8. For CDR1 and CDR2, the germline V gene lists MNHNS and SASEGT. The source is an adult woman who had mild COVID-19 (a few samples of this study predate the infection). The sample titles of this study are shuffled in the database, so cell type and time point are left out; the donor was told from shared clones. The sequence is built from TRBV6-1 and TRBJ2-3, and TRBD2 aligns with 9 junction nucleotides. Sequencing was done on a sample of PBMCs or a T cell subset sorted from them (not recorded which). The CDR3 reads as follows: CASRALSGGSDTQYF. DNA sequence: TGTGCCAGCAGAGCTCTTAGCGGGGGCTCAGATACGCAGTATTTT.